The rows below give T cell receptor beta chains drawn from one sample of a study of blood T cell repertoires in COVID-19. Repertoires were generated with immunoSEQ multiplex PCR, while TCRdb's copy carries only in-frame clones and drops some. The sample carries approximately 440,000 clones, approximately 90% recorded once. The sequenced material came from PBMCs or T cells enriched from blood (not recorded which). Receptors originate from a woman between 18 and 29 years old who had recovered from COVID-19. CDR3s include the opening cysteine and the closing phenylalanine or tryptophan. A D gene is named only where the DNA matches it firmly. Not all rows give a size; the values are once, few, many and, for expanded clones, a class.

size: NA; D: NA; V: TRBV5-8; J: TRBJ2-2; DNA: TGTGCCAGCAGCCGCTCGGGGGACACCGGGGAGCTGTTTTTT; CDR3: CASSRSGDTGELFF
size: few; D: NA; V: TRBV28; J: TRBJ2-1; DNA: TGTGCCAGCAGTTTCGGAGAGGCTGAGCAGTTCTTC; CDR3: CASSFGEAEQFF
size: NA; D: TRBD2; V: TRBV18; J: TRBJ2-3; DNA: TGTGCCAGCTCACCCGGGACTAGCGGGGGGGCTACAGATACGCAGTATTTT; CDR3: CASSPGTSGGATDTQYF
size: NA; D: TRBD1; V: TRBV27; J: TRBJ2-2; DNA: TGTGCCAGCAGTTTCACAGACAGGGCGAACACCGGGGAGCTGTTTTTT; CDR3: CASSFTDRANTGELFF
size: NA; D: NA; V: TRBV6-5; J: TRBJ2-5; DNA: TGTGCCAGCTCAGAACTTCTAGCTGGGGAGACCCAGTACTTC; CDR3: CASSELLAGETQYF
size: NA; D: NA; V: TRBV11-2; J: TRBJ2-5; DNA: TGTGCCAGCAGCCGGCGCGGGGTGGCGCTCGGAGAGACCCAGTACTTC; CDR3: CASSRRGVALGETQYF
size: NA; D: TRBD1; V: TRBV6-5; J: TRBJ1-2; DNA: TGTGCCAGCAGCCAGACCGGGACAGGGGAGCGTGGCTACACCTTC; CDR3: CASSQTGTGERGYTF
size: NA; D: NA; V: TRBV27; J: TRBJ1-5; DNA: TGTGCCAGCAGTCCCCGGGCAGGGGCGCGAGGCAATCAGCCCCAGCATTTT; CDR3: CASSPRAGARGNQPQHF
size: NA; D: NA; V: TRBV5-5; J: TRBJ2-7; DNA: TGTGCCAGCAGCGACAACAGGGTATCGTACGAGCAGTACTTC; CDR3: CASSDNRVSYEQYF
size: NA; D: TRBD2; V: TRBV3-1/TRBV3-2; J: TRBJ2-3; DNA: TGTGCCAGCAGCCCAGCTTTAGGGCTAGCGGGGGGCCGAACTAGCACAGATACGCAGTATTTT; CDR3: CASSPALGLAGGRTSTDTQYF
size: NA; D: TRBD1; V: TRBV10-2; J: TRBJ1-3; DNA: TGCGCCAGCAAGAAAACAGGGGGTGCGGACACCATATATTTT; CDR3: CASKKTGGADTIYF
size: NA; D: NA; V: TRBV5-4; J: TRBJ1-2; DNA: TGTGCCAGCAGCGGGTTTACAGGGTACCCCTATGGCTACACCTTC; CDR3: CASSGFTGYPYGYTF
size: NA; D: NA; V: TRBV4-1; J: TRBJ2-3; DNA: TGCGCCAGCAGCCAAGATCCCCAGGGCAAGACAGATACGCAGTATTTT; CDR3: CASSQDPQGKTDTQYF
size: few; D: TRBD1; V: TRBV27; J: TRBJ1-6; DNA: TGTGCCAGCAGTTGGGGACAGGGGGCCTGGTCACCCCTCCACTTT; CDR3: CASSWGQGAWSPLHF
size: NA; D: NA; V: TRBV5-8; J: TRBJ2-7; DNA: TGTGCCAGCAGCTCCGCCTTGAGCTCCTACGAGCAGTACTTC; CDR3: CASSSALSSYEQYF
size: NA; D: NA; V: TRBV2; J: TRBJ2-7; DNA: TGTGCCAGCAGTGAAGTGGGCAGCTCCTACGAGCAGTACTTC; CDR3: CASSEVGSSYEQYF
size: NA; D: NA; V: TRBV3-1/TRBV3-2; J: TRBJ1-2; DNA: TGTGCCAGCGGGAGGGATGCTGCCTATGGCTACACCTTC; CDR3: CASGRDAAYGYTF
size: NA; D: NA; V: TRBV19; J: TRBJ2-1; DNA: TGTGCCACTAAGGGAGGGGGGGACTTCAATGAGCAGTTCTTC; CDR3: CATKGGGDFNEQFF
size: NA; D: NA; V: TRBV6-5; J: TRBJ2-1; DNA: TGTGCCAGCAGGGCGGACGGGACATTCGATGAGCAGTTCTTC; CDR3: CASRADGTFDEQFF
size: NA; D: NA; V: TRBV6-2/TRBV6-3; J: TRBJ1-5; DNA: TGTGCCAGCAGCCGGGGGGAGAGACAGCCCCAGCATTTT; CDR3: CASSRGERQPQHF
size: NA; D: TRBD1; V: TRBV6-5; J: TRBJ1-1; DNA: TGTGCCATGACAGGGGCGATCGGCCTTGGGGAAGCTTTCTTT; CDR3: CAMTGAIGLGEAFF
size: once; D: NA; V: TRBV9; J: TRBJ1-3; DNA: TGTGCCAGCAGCGAATCCCCTACTGGAAACACCATATATTTT; CDR3: CASSESPTGNTIYF
size: NA; D: NA; V: TRBV5-1; J: TRBJ1-3; DNA: TGCGCCAGCAGCTCTAACGTCCTTACTTCTGGAAACACCATATATTTT; CDR3: CASSSNVLTSGNTIYF
size: NA; D: NA; V: TRBV12-5; J: TRBJ1-2; DNA: TGTGCTAGTGGTTACCTGGGGAGCTATGGCTACACCTTC; CDR3: CASGYLGSYGYTF
size: NA; D: TRBD1; V: TRBV24-1; J: TRBJ2-7; DNA: TGTGCCACCAGTGATACTCGGACAGGGCACCACGAGCAGTACTTC; CDR3: CATSDTRTGHHEQYF
size: NA; D: NA; V: TRBV3-1/TRBV3-2; J: TRBJ1-2; DNA: TGTGCCAGCAGCCAAGTAAGCGGGGGGAATGGCTACACCTTC; CDR3: CASSQVSGGNGYTF
size: NA; D: NA; V: TRBV11-2; J: TRBJ2-1; DNA: TGTGCCAGCAACCCTTATCTAGCGCCCGGCTACAATGAGCAGTTCTTC; CDR3: CASNPYLAPGYNEQFF
size: NA; D: NA; V: TRBV30; J: TRBJ1-1; DNA: TGTGCCTGGAACCACTTTAACACTGAAGCTTTCTTT; CDR3: CAWNHFNTEAFF
size: NA; D: TRBD1; V: TRBV18; J: TRBJ1-2; DNA: TGTGCCAGCTCACCCGAGGGACAGGGATATGGCTACACCTTC; CDR3: CASSPEGQGYGYTF
size: NA; D: NA; V: TRBV11-2; J: TRBJ1-1; DNA: TGTGCCAGCAGCTCCCGACCACAGGTGAACACTGAAGCTTTCTTT; CDR3: CASSSRPQVNTEAFF
size: once; D: TRBD1; V: TRBV6-5; J: TRBJ1-5; DNA: TGTGCCAGCAGTAGGGGACAGAATCAGCCCCAGCATTTT; CDR3: CASSRGQNQPQHF
size: NA; D: TRBD2; V: TRBV5-6; J: TRBJ2-2; DNA: TGTGCCAGCAGCTGGGCTAGCGGGCGCACCGGGGAGCTGTTTTTT; CDR3: CASSWASGRTGELFF
size: NA; D: NA; V: TRBV5-1; J: TRBJ1-3; DNA: TGCGCCAGCAGCCCCGAACCGACACCCTCTGGAAACACCATATATTTT; CDR3: CASSPEPTPSGNTIYF
size: NA; D: TRBD2; V: TRBV5-4; J: TRBJ2-3; DNA: TGTGCCAGCAGCTTTGGGAGGGAAGATACGCAGTATTTT; CDR3: CASSFGREDTQYF
size: NA; D: NA; V: TRBV29-1; J: TRBJ1-2; DNA: TGCAGCGTTGAAGGGGGCTTCCAAGCTAACTATGGCTACACCTTC; CDR3: CSVEGGFQANYGYTF
size: NA; D: NA; V: TRBV2; J: TRBJ1-5; DNA: TGTGCCAGCGGTGTAAGCAATCAGCCCCAGCATTTT; CDR3: CASGVSNQPQHF
size: NA; D: TRBD1; V: TRBV11-2; J: TRBJ1-1; DNA: TGTGCCAGCAGCTCAAACAGGGGATACACTGAAGCTTTCTTT; CDR3: CASSSNRGYTEAFF
size: NA; D: NA; V: TRBV28; J: TRBJ2-1; DNA: TGTGCCAGCAGTTTATACAGGGAGTCCTACAATGAGCAGTTCTTC; CDR3: CASSLYRESYNEQFF
size: NA; D: NA; V: TRBV30; J: TRBJ2-5; DNA: TGTGCCTGGAGTGGTTATGAGACCCAGTACTTC; CDR3: CAWSGYETQYF
size: NA; D: NA; V: TRBV21-1; J: TRBJ2-7; DNA: TGTGCCAGCAGCCAATTGGAGATGTACGAGCAGTACTTC; CDR3: CASSQLEMYEQYF
size: NA; D: NA; V: TRBV9; J: TRBJ1-3; DNA: TGTGCCAGCAGAGGTGGGGCAGGGGAGAGAAACACCATATATTTT; CDR3: CASRGGAGERNTIYF
size: NA; D: NA; V: TRBV28; J: TRBJ1-4; DNA: TGTGCCAGCAGTTCCCTTCAGGGGAGAGGTAATGAAAAACTGTTTTTT; CDR3: CASSSLQGRGNEKLFF
size: NA; D: TRBD2; V: TRBV19; J: TRBJ2-7; DNA: TGTGCCAGTAGCAATGGACGGGGAGGGGAGCAGTACTTC; CDR3: CASSNGRGGEQYF
size: once; D: TRBD2; V: TRBV5-6; J: TRBJ2-1; DNA: TGTGCCAGCAGCTTATTTCGGGGGGGAAGCAATGAGCAGTTCTTC; CDR3: CASSLFRGGSNEQFF
size: NA; D: TRBD1; V: TRBV6-5; J: TRBJ2-7; DNA: TGTGCCAGCAGTTCCGGGACAGGGGGATTTGGTGAGCAGTACTTC; CDR3: CASSSGTGGFGEQYF
size: NA; D: NA; V: TRBV5-1; J: TRBJ1-1; DNA: TGCGCCAGCAGTCCCGGTCCAGGGGACCACACTGAAGCTTTCTTT; CDR3: CASSPGPGDHTEAFF
size: once; D: NA; V: TRBV6-6; J: TRBJ1-2; DNA: TGTGCCAGCAAAGGGGATGCTAACTATGGCTACACCTTC; CDR3: CASKGDANYGYTF
size: NA; D: NA; V: TRBV28; J: TRBJ2-1; DNA: TGTGCCAGCAGTCCTCCCGACAGATACAATGAGCAGTTCTTC; CDR3: CASSPPDRYNEQFF
size: NA; D: NA; V: TRBV27; J: TRBJ2-7; DNA: TGTGCCAGCGGTTTGAGTACTAGCTACGAGCAGTACTTC; CDR3: CASGLSTSYEQYF